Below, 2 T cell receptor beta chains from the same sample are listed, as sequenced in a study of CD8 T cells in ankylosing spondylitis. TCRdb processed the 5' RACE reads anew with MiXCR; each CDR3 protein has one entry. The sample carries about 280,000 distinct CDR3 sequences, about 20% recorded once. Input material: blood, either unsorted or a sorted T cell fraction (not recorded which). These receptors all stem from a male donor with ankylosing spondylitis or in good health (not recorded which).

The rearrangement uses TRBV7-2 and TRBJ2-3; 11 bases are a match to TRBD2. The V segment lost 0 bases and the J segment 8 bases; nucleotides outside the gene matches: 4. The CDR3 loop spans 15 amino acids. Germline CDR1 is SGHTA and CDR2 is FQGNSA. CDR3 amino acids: CASSLAGTSGRTQYF. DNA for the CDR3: TGTGCCAGCAGCTTAGCGGGGACTAGCGGCCGTACGCAGTATTTT.

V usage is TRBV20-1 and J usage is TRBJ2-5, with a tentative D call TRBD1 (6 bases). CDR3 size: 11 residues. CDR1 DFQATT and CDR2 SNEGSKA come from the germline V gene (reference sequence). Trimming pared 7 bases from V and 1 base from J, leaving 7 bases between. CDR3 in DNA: TGCAGTGGACAGGTCCAAGAGACCCAGTACTTC. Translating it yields CSGQVQETQYF.